This T cell receptor beta chain originates from a study of Graves' ophthalmopathy and Graves' hyperthyroidism. This CDR3 spans 15 amino acids. Germline V lookup: CDR1 MDHEN, CDR2 SYDVKM. V was cut by 6 bases and J by 4 bases, with 13 bases left in between. This clonotype was seen ten or more times. Its antigen is not identified. Findings of the study overall: Separation of ophthalmopathy from stable hyperthyroidism was achieved by a 13-signature model, at around 88% sensitivity and 81.08% specificity. Blood also contained most of the expanded thyroid clonotypes above 0.001 frequency.

For repertoire sequencing, the TCR beta CDR3 regions were amplified from RNA transcripts. An initial RT-PCR round employing HTBI primers preceded a second-round multiplex PCR. From the multiplex PCR reads, TCRdb called clonotypes with MiXCR, one entry per CDR3 protein. There are some 520,000 distinct CDR3 sequences in the sample; under 15% occur only once, and about a tenth lies in the top ten. The chain carries TRBV28 and TRBJ2-6; no definite D call. The source material was blood. This sequence originates from a woman aged 25 to 45 with Graves' ophthalmopathy. The CDR3 protein is CASSPYSLGANVLTF. CDR3 nucleotide sequence: TGTGCCAGCAGCCCTTATTCGCTGGGGGCCAACGTCCTGACTTTC.